The clone carrying this T cell receptor beta chain has a handful of counts. Antigen: not known. The data stem from a study of vaccination and CD4 T cells after COVID-19. About the research overall: Sampling that followed vaccination took place a median approximately 76 days after dose two, within a range of 14 to 241. Overlapping spike peptides of SARS-CoV-2, HCoV-NL63, HCoV-OC43 and HCoV-229E were used, and cells were stimulated with them.

Study-wide results and caveats: SARS-CoV-2-reactive clonotype medians increased from about 20 to 38, not significantly.

This sample's treatment: roughly ten-day PBMC culture with coronavirus spike peptide pools or control peptides (ViraFEST assay). Some 2.2 million PBMCs per well were cultured with 7.5 to 10 IU/ml IL-2 and about 11 ug/ml peptide pools. At the Johns Hopkins FTIC core, DNA taken from cultured CD4+ T cells was sequenced by way of the Oncomine TCR Beta short-read assay. TCRdb independently ran MiXCR on the PCR reads; one entry per CDR3 protein. The repertoire holds some 17,000 distinct CDR3 sequences, with roughly 43% as singletons. The V end was cut by 3 bases, the J end by 7 bases, with 15 bases between. The CDR3 has 14 residues.

Source: CD4+ T cells from blood, cultured in vitro, taken after SARS-CoV-2 vaccination. This sequence joins TRBV23-1 and TRBJ2-5; D perhaps matches TRBD1 (7 bases). TRBV23-1 is identified as an open reading frame with a role that is uncertain. The receptor comes from a human donor who had recovered from COVID-19. CDR3 DNA: TGCGCCAGCAGTCAGGGGTGGCAGGGGGGGACCCAGTACTTC. It is translated as CASSQGWQGGTQYF.